Sequencing of this T cell receptor (beta chain) was carried out in a study of CD8 T cells in Susac syndrome. Through negative isolation, CD4+ and CD8+ T cells were obtained, while TEMRA cells were enriched using FACS. Random hexamers were used to reverse transcribe an amount of roughly 0.5 to 1 ug RNA. A multiplex approach, immunoSEQ multiplex PCR, amplified TCR beta CDR3 across 54 Vbeta and 13 Jbeta. TCRdb recomputed calls from the immunoSEQ multiplex PCR reads with MiXCR, one row per CDR3 protein. This repertoire shows 400,000 to 550,000 distinct CDR3 sequences, roughly 85% found once; its top ten account for roughly 0.1%. Trimming pared 3 bases from V and 3 bases from J, leaving 17 bases between. Germline V lookup: CDR1 SGHDN, CDR2 FVKESK. The length of the CDR3 is 16 residues.

This clonotype was obtained from a human donor with multiple sclerosis. This chain uses TRBV14 with TRBJ1-2; unclear D gene. Sequenced material: CD8+ T cells from PBMCs. The CDR3 region has the DNA TGTGCCAGCAGCCAGTCCGACTGGCCCGGGTACTATGGCTACACCTTC. Amino acids: CASSQSDWPGYYGYTF.